This TCR beta chain was obtained from a study of blood T cells in healthy people across ages. This clonotype came up many times. Its antigen is as yet unknown. With V trimmed by 4 bases and J by 2 bases, 1 base remained unmatched. Germline assignment: CDR1 SQVTM and CDR2 ANQGSEA. The CDR3 length is 12 residues. Using a J-beta primer mix together with a sample-barcoded 5' primer, a second PCR was run for about 7 to 12 cycles. TCRdb ran MiXCR on the 5' RACE reads and lists one entry per CDR3 protein. The table lists some 930,000 distinct CDR3 sequences, about 29% of them singletons. Broader study findings: Whereas aged donors had fewer naive CD4+ cells, long-lived donors had more of them and higher diversity. Considered underestimates were the diversity estimates obtained from one million T cells. With unsorted PBMCs, a conclusive comparison of naive versus antigen-experienced cells was not possible. Naive T cell percentage strongly correlated with TCR beta diversity.

The sample was also reused in another study, on T cells of mothers and their children.

Sequencing was carried out using blood. This clonotype was sampled from a woman aged 40 to 50 in good health. The chain couples TRBV29-1 to TRBJ2-7, with 8 nucleotides matching TRBD1. The CDR3 spells CSVGQGTYEQYF. The CDR3 region has the DNA TGCAGCGTTGGACAGGGGACCTACGAGCAGTACTTC.